The entry below describes one T cell receptor (beta chain). The data stem from a study of OX40 agonist ivuxolimab in advanced cancers. Some clones are missing from TCRdb's copy, which holds only in-frame ones; the method was immunoSEQ multiplex PCR. The table lists some 94,000 clones, around 91% of them singletons. CDR3 length: 16 amino acids. Germline V gene data show CDR1 as LNHDA and CDR2 as SQIVND (reference sequence). V was cut by 6 bases and J by 0 bases, with 15 bases left in between. The TCR was taken from an adult with an advanced solid tumor such as melanoma, head and neck, liver or kidney cancer. The specimen was CD4+ or CD8+ T cells sorted from blood, collected in a trial of the OX40 agonist ivuxolimab. The chain is built from TRBV19 and TRBJ1-3, with no clear D. The chain's CDR3 is CASRPRALGSGNTIYF. The CDR3 bases are TGTGCCAGTAGACCCCGGGCCCTGGGCTCTGGAAACACCATATATTTT.